Listed below are T cell receptor beta chains from one sample, sequenced in a study of OX40 agonist ivuxolimab in advanced cancers. Sequencing used immunoSEQ multiplex PCR; TCRdb keeps in-frame clones, though not all of them. The sample includes around 60,000 clones, 87% of them seen just once. This specimen consisted of CD4+ or CD8+ T cells sorted from blood, obtained in a trial of the OX40 agonist ivuxolimab. All receptors come from an adult with an advanced solid tumor such as melanoma, head and neck, liver or kidney cancer. Both conserved end residues are part of each CDR3. The D gene is left open where the match is weak. Some rows have no size entry. The others give once, few or many, or a class for an expanded clone.

>TRBJ1-1|once|TRBV28|NA
CASSRTWVFTEAFF
TGTGCCAGCAGTCGCACGTGGGTGTTCACTGAAGCTTTCTTT
>TRBJ1-1|NA|TRBV7-9|NA
CASSPTSRVVTEAFF
TGTGCCAGCAGCCCTACCAGCAGGGTAGTCACTGAAGCTTTCTTT
>TRBJ1-6|NA|TRBV4-1|NA
CASSQETGNSPLHF
TGCGCCAGCAGCCAAGAAACAGGGAACTCACCCCTCCACTTT
>TRBJ1-1|NA|TRBV18|NA
CASSPDLDSHTEAFF
TGTGCCAGCTCACCGGACCTCGACAGCCACACTGAAGCTTTCTTT
>TRBJ2-5|NA|TRBV28|NA
CASSLGGFQETQYF
TGTGCCAGCAGTTTAGGGGGGTTCCAAGAGACCCAGTACTTC
>TRBJ2-1|NA|TRBV7-2|NA
CASSGSSYNEQFF
TGTGCCAGCAGCGGGAGCTCCTACAATGAGCAGTTCTTC
>TRBJ2-7|NA|TRBV11-2|TRBD1
CASSSRQGPYEQYF
TGTGCCAGCAGCTCACGACAGGGACCCTACGAGCAGTACTTC
>TRBJ2-1|once|TRBV19|NA
CASKVTHTFNEQFF
TGTGCCAGTAAGGTCACACACACATTCAATGAGCAGTTCTTC
>TRBJ1-5|NA|TRBV18|NA
CASSPAGPVPQHF
TGTGCCAGCTCACCAGCGGGCCCGGTACCCCAGCATTTT
>TRBJ2-2|NA|TRBV19|NA
CASSIAPGHTGELFF
TGTGCCAGTAGTATAGCGCCAGGTCACACCGGGGAGCTGTTTTTT
>TRBJ2-1|NA|TRBV10-1|TRBD2
CASSDAYLAGRQFF
TGCGCCAGCAGCGACGCTTACTTAGCGGGACGGCAGTTCTTC
>TRBJ2-3|NA|TRBV5-1|NA
CASSLKLGPGATDTQYF
TGCGCCAGCAGCTTAAAGCTCGGGCCCGGGGCCACAGATACGCAGTATTTT
>TRBJ2-1|NA|TRBV29-1|NA
CSVEDLDRSRNEQFF
TGCAGCGTTGAAGATCTCGACCGAAGCAGGAATGAGCAGTTCTTC
>TRBJ2-1|NA|TRBV30|NA
CAWSVASEQFF
TGTGCCTGGAGTGTAGCGAGTGAGCAGTTCTTC
>TRBJ2-1|NA|TRBV5-1|NA
CASSRTADNEQFF
TGCGCCAGCAGCCGGACTGCCGACAATGAGCAGTTCTTC
>TRBJ1-4|NA|TRBV7-2|TRBD1
CASRVGQGLEKLFF
TGTGCCAGCAGAGTGGGACAGGGTCTTGAAAAACTGTTTTTT
>TRBJ1-6|NA|TRBV5-6|TRBD1
CASSPGQGASYNSPLHF
TGTGCCAGCAGCCCTGGACAGGGGGCCTCCTATAATTCACCCCTCCACTTT
>TRBJ2-3|NA|TRBV7-3|TRBD2
CASSFLPGLAGAGDTQYF
TGTGCCAGCAGCTTCCTTCCCGGACTAGCGGGAGCCGGAGATACGCAGTATTTT
>TRBJ2-7|NA|TRBV5-4|TRBD2
CASSPSGASYEQYF
TGTGCCAGCAGCCCTAGCGGGGCCTCCTACGAGCAGTACTTC
>TRBJ2-1|NA|TRBV28|TRBD1
CASSPGGQGGYNEQFF
TGTGCCAGCAGTCCGGGCGGACAGGGGGGCTACAATGAGCAGTTCTTC
>TRBJ2-1|once|TRBV7-9|TRBD2
CASSLTSGSLHEQFF
TGTGCCAGCAGCTTGACTAGCGGGAGTCTGCATGAGCAGTTCTTC
>TRBJ1-4|NA|TRBV5-6|TRBD1
CASSVRGIGAKLFF
TGTGCCAGCAGCGTCAGGGGGATTGGGGCAAAACTGTTTTTT
>TRBJ2-7|NA|TRBV6-7|NA
CASRSDLGTSHSYEQYF
TGTGCCAGCAGGTCCGACCTCGGGACAAGTCACTCCTACGAGCAGTACTTC
>TRBJ1-5|NA|TRBV7-8|NA
CASSSPGVARQPQHF
TGTGCCAGCAGCTCCCCGGGCGTGGCGCGCCAGCCCCAGCATTTT
>TRBJ1-3|NA|TRBV18|NA
CASSPRQFSGNTIYF
TGTGCCAGCTCACCCCGACAATTCTCTGGAAACACCATATATTTT
>TRBJ2-7|NA|TRBV6-5|NA
CAISDKAFSYEQYF
TGTGCCATCAGTGACAAGGCCTTCTCCTACGAGCAGTACTTC
>TRBJ2-1|once|TRBV5-8|TRBD2
CASSNGGTSGYNEQFF
TGTGCCAGCAGCAACGGCGGGACTAGCGGTTACAATGAGCAGTTCTTC
>TRBJ2-2|NA|TRBV11-3|TRBD2
CASSLDGLAGGSTGELFF
TGTGCCAGCAGCTTAGATGGTCTAGCGGGAGGCTCCACCGGGGAGCTGTTTTTT
>TRBJ2-6|NA|TRBV15|NA
CATGDLLSGANVLTF
TGTGCCACCGGAGACTTGCTTTCTGGGGCCAACGTCCTGACTTTC
>TRBJ1-5|few|TRBV2|NA
CASSEQTYIGVGSNQPQHF
TGTGCCAGCAGCGAACAGACCTATATCGGGGTTGGGAGCAATCAGCCCCAGCATTTT
>TRBJ2-1|few|TRBV4-1|TRBD2
CASSPRTSGTVFF
TGCGCCAGCAGCCCCCGGACTAGCGGCACGGTGTTCTTC
>TRBJ1-5|NA|TRBV19|NA
CASRDGLKPQHF
TGTGCCAGTAGGGACGGCCTGAAGCCCCAGCATTTT
>TRBJ1-2|NA|TRBV5-1|TRBD1
CASSGTGRDYGYTF
TGCGCCAGCAGCGGGACAGGGCGAGACTATGGCTACACCTTC
>TRBJ2-5|NA|TRBV4-1|NA
CASSPTAHLNQETQYF
TGCGCCAGCAGCCCCACCGCCCACCTCAACCAAGAGACCCAGTACTTC
>TRBJ2-1|NA|TRBV7-6|NA
CASSLGTLDEQFF
TGTGCCAGCAGCTTAGGGACACTGGATGAGCAGTTCTTC
>TRBJ2-5|NA|TRBV7-3|NA
CASSSPRGGVETQYF
TGTGCCAGCAGCTCCCCCCGGGGTGGAGTGGAGACCCAGTACTTC
>TRBJ2-1|NA|TRBV11-3|NA
CASSPGTMKQFF
TGTGCCAGCAGCCCGGGGACAATGAAGCAGTTCTTC
>TRBJ2-5|few|TRBV5-1|NA
CASHPPAQETQYF
TGCGCCAGCCACCCCCCGGCACAAGAGACCCAGTACTTC
>TRBJ2-1|NA|TRBV21-1|NA
CASSIGLDNEQFF
TGTGCCAGCAGCATTGGACTGGACAATGAGCAGTTCTTC
>TRBJ1-1|NA|TRBV6-1|NA
CASSEGTGTEAFF
TGTGCCAGCAGTGAAGGAACGGGCACTGAAGCTTTCTTT
>TRBJ1-2|NA|TRBV6-1|NA
CASSEDGKSYGYTF
TGTGCCAGCAGTGAAGACGGAAAGTCCTATGGCTACACCTTC